This T cell receptor beta chain was recorded in a study of blood T cell repertoires in COVID-19. About the research overall: Researchers got acute and convalescent COVID-19 samples from the United States, Italy and Spain.

Trimming left V 11 bases short and J 4 bases short, with 8 bases between. Germline CDR1 and CDR2: LGHDT and YNNKEL (reference sequence). This CDR3 is 11 amino acids long. Original processing methods: Counts of nucleated cells, estimated from reference gene primer amplification, were obtained. Libraries were prepared by immunoSEQ multiplex PCR; TCRdb keeps only in-frame clonotypes and omits some of them. The V and J calls and clone size come from that table; D and trimming were worked out from the DNA. The sample holds 80,000 to 100,000 clones, 82% seen once. This TCR derives from a man between 65 and 79 years old with active or convalescent COVID-19. The sample comprised peripheral blood. The chain uses TRBV3-1 (or the pseudogene TRBV3-2) and TRBJ2-2; D remains ambiguous. DNA for the CDR3: TGTGCCTGTTCAGGCACCGGGGAGCTGTTTTTT. Residues: CACSGTGELFF.